Listed below are T cell receptor beta chains from one sample, sequenced in a study of cytomegalovirus exposure and HLA in healthy donors. Repertoires were generated with immunoSEQ multiplex PCR, while TCRdb's copy carries only in-frame clones and drops some. The repertoire has fewer than 150,000 clones, about 82% of them found once; the top ten carry 4% to 6%. Sample: PBMCs. These receptors originate from a man in his late teens or twenties in good health and CMV-seronegative. CDR3s include the opening cysteine and the closing phenylalanine or tryptophan. The D gene is left open where the match is weak. Expanded clones are given a class, and other clones once, few, many or no size at all.

TRBJ2-1 TRBV11-2 - - CASSLPRIASYNEQFF TGTGCCAGCAGCTTACCCCGGATAGCCTCCTACAATGAGCAGTTCTTC
TRBJ2-2 TRBV27 - few CASSLATGNTGELFF TGTGCCAGCAGTTTAGCGACAGGGAACACCGGGGAGCTGTTTTTT
TRBJ2-7 TRBV2 TRBD1 - CASMLTGRPYEQYF TGTGCCAGCATGCTGACAGGGAGACCCTACGAGCAGTACTTC
TRBJ2-4 TRBV5-1 - - CASSLRSPTSIAAKNIQYF TGCGCCAGCAGCTTAAGATCCCCCACTAGCATAGCCGCCAAAAACATTCAGTACTTC
TRBJ1-1 TRBV5-4 - - CASSLPGPNTEAFF TGTGCCAGCAGCTTGCCAGGGCCGAACACTGAAGCTTTCTTT
TRBJ2-3 TRBV11-1 - - CASSLGDLGTDTQYF TGTGCCAGCAGCTTGGGAGACCTCGGCACAGATACGCAGTATTTT
TRBJ2-5 TRBV11-2 TRBD2 once CASSLGGSGRQETQYF TGTGCCAGCAGCTTAGGGGGTAGCGGGAGGCAAGAGACCCAGTACTTC
TRBJ2-1 TRBV30 - - CAWSHTTGNEQFF TGTGCCTGGAGCCACACAACGGGTAATGAGCAGTTCTTC
TRBJ2-1 TRBV7-9 TRBD2 - CASSSRTSGRSYNEQFF TGTGCCAGCAGCTCGAGGACTAGCGGGAGGTCCTACAATGAGCAGTTCTTC
TRBJ2-5 TRBV18 TRBD1 - CASSPLPTGQGVQETQYF TGTGCCAGCTCACCCCTCCCCACGGGACAGGGGGTCCAAGAGACCCAGTACTTC
TRBJ2-1 TRBV7-2 TRBD2 - CASSLGLAGWYYNEQFF TGTGCCAGCAGCTTAGGACTAGCGGGGTGGTACTACAATGAGCAGTTCTTC
TRBJ2-7 TRBV10-1 - - CASSDLRSPEHSYEQYF TGCGCCAGCAGTGATTTACGGTCCCCTGAGCATTCCTACGAGCAGTACTTC
TRBJ2-3 TRBV4-2 TRBD1 - CASSLGQGATDTQYF TGTGCCAGCAGCCTGGGACAGGGGGCCACAGATACGCAGTATTTT
TRBJ2-1 TRBV27 TRBD2 - CASSLSTSGSLYNEQFF TGTGCCAGCAGTTTATCAACTAGCGGGAGTTTGTACAATGAGCAGTTCTTC
TRBJ1-3 TRBV6-6 - - CASSPDGSSGNTIYF TGTGCCAGCAGCCCAGACGGGAGCTCTGGAAACACCATATATTTT
TRBJ2-7 TRBV30 - few CAWSGTRHEQYF TGTGCCTGGAGTGGGACAAGGCACGAGCAGTACTTC
TRBJ2-5 TRBV6-6 TRBD1 - CASSDRAQETQYF TGTGCCTCCTCCGACAGGGCCCAAGAGACCCAGTACTTC
TRBJ2-2 TRBV25-1 - - CASSESRGRAGELFF TGTGCCAGCAGTGAATCTAGGGGTCGCGCCGGGGAGCTGTTTTTT
TRBJ2-5 TRBV13 - - CASSARASALQETQYF TGTGCCAGCAGCGCCCGGGCTAGCGCTCTCCAAGAGACCCAGTACTTC
TRBJ1-1 TRBV4-2 TRBD1 few CASSDNRGGGNTEAFF TGTGCCAGCAGCGACAACAGGGGAGGAGGGAACACTGAAGCTTTCTTT
TRBJ2-7 TRBV19 - few CATTQDFGSGEQYF TGTGCCACCACACAGGACTTCGGGAGCGGGGAGCAGTACTTC
TRBJ1-1 TRBV5-1 - - CASSLLGRTLLNTEAFF TGCGCCAGCAGCTTGCTAGGTAGAACACTTTTGAACACTGAAGCTTTCTTT
TRBJ2-7 TRBV5-4 - - CASSLGYHEQYF TGTGCCAGCAGCTTGGGCTATCACGAGCAGTACTTC
TRBJ2-7 TRBV19 TRBD2 - CASSGGNSYEQYF TGTGCCAGTAGCGGGGGGAACTCCTACGAGCAGTACTTC
TRBJ2-7 TRBV14 - - CASSQGRGAPYEQYF TGTGCCAGCAGCCAAGGCAGGGGAGCTCCCTACGAGCAGTACTTC
TRBJ1-4 TRBV7-7 - - CASGRGGSGEKLFF TGTGCCAGCGGGCGGGGCGGGTCGGGTGAAAAACTGTTTTTT
TRBJ1-2 TRBV6-1 - - CASTAGRTLYYGYTF TGTGCCAGCACAGCAGGCCGCACCCTATACTATGGCTACACCTTC
TRBJ2-7 TRBV6-6 - - CASSPSRGGFYEQYF TGTGCCAGCAGCCCCTCCAGGGGCGGGTTCTACGAGCAGTACTTC
TRBJ2-3 TRBV5-1 - - CASSSGLEDTQYF TGCGCCAGCAGCTCGGGGTTGGAAGATACGCAGTATTTT
TRBJ1-1 TRBV2 TRBD1 once CASRGGQGVTEAFF TGTGCCAGCAGAGGGGGACAGGGGGTCACTGAAGCTTTCTTT